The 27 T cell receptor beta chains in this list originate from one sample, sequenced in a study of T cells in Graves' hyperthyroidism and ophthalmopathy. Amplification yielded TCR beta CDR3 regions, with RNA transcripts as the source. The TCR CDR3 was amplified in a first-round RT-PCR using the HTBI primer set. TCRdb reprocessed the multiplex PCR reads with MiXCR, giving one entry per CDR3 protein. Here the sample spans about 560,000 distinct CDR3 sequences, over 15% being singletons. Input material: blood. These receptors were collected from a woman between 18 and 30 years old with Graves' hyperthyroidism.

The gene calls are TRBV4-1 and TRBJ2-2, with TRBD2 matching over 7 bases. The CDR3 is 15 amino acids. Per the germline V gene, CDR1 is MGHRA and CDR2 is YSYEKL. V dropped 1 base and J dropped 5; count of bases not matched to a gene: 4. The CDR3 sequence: CASSQGGGVTGELFF. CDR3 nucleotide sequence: TGCGCCAGCAGCCAAGGGGGGGGGGTGACCGGGGAGCTGTTTTTT.

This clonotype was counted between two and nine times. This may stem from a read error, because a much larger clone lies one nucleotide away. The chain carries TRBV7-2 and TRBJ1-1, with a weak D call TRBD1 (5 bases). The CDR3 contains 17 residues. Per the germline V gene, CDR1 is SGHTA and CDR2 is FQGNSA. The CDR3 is CASSFRWGAGMNTGAFF. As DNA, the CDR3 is TGTGCCAGCAGCTTTAGGTGGGGCGCGGGAATGAACACTGGAGCTTTCTTT.

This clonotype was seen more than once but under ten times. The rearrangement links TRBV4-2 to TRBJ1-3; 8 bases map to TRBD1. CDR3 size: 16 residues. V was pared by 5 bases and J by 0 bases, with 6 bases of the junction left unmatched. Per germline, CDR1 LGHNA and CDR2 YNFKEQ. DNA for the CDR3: TGTGCCAGCAGCTTGTGGACAGGGACCTCTGGAAACACCATATATTTT. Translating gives CASSLWTGTSGNTIYF.

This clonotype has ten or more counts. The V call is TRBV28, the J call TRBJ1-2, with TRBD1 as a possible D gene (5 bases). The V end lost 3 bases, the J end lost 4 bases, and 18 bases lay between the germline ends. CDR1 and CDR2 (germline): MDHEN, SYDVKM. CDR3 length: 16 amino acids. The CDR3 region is CASSFPDGGAAYGYTF. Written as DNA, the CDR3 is TGTGCCAGCAGTTTCCCCGATGGAGGGGCGGCCTATGGCTACACCTTC.

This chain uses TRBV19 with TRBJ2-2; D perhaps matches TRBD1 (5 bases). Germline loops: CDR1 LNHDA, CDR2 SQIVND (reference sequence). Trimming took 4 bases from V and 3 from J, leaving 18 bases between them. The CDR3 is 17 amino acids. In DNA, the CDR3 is TGTGCCAGTAGTAATCAGGACAAGACGTTTTACACCGGGGAGCTGTTTTTT. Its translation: CASSNQDKTFYTGELFF.

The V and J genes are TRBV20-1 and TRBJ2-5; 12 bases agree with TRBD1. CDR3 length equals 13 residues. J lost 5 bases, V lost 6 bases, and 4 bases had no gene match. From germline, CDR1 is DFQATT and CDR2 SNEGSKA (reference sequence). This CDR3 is CSAGTGGVETQYF. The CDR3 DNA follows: TGCAGTGCCGGGACAGGGGGCGTTGAGACCCAGTACTTC.

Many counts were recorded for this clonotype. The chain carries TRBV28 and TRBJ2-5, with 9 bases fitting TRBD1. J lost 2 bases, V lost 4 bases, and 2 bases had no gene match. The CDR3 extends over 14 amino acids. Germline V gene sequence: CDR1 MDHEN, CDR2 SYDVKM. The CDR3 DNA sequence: TGTGCCAGCAGTTATGGGACAGGGCAAGAGACCCAGTACTTC. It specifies CASSYGTGQETQYF.

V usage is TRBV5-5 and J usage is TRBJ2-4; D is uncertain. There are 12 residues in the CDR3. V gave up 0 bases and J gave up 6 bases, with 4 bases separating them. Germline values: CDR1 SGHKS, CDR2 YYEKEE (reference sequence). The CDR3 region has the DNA TGTGCCAGCAGCTTGGAAGTAAACATTCAGTACTTC. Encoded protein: CASSLEVNIQYF.

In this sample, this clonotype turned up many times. The CDR3 here is CASSSLTGARPYEQYF. In DNA form, the CDR3 reads TGTGCCAGCAGTTCCCTGACAGGGGCAAGACCCTACGAGCAGTACTTC. The V gene is TRBV28, the J gene TRBJ2-7; 8 bases map to TRBD1. V lost 4 bases, J lost 2 bases, and 10 bases stayed unmatched. Germline CDR1 and CDR2: MDHEN and SYDVKM. The CDR3 has 16 residues.

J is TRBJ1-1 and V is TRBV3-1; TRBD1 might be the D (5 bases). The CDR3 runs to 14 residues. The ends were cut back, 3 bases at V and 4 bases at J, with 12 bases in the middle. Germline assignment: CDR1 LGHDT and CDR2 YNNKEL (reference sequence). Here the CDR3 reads CASSHHQGTTEAFF. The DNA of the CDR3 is TGTGCCAGCAGCCACCACCAAGGGACCACTGAAGCTTTCTTT.

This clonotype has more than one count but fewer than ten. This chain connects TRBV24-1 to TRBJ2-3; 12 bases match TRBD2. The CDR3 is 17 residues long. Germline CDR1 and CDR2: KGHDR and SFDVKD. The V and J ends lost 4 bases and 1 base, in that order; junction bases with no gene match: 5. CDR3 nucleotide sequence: TGTGCCACCAGTGACCAACTAGCGGGAGGAGGCACAGATACGCAGTATTTT. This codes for CATSDQLAGGGTDTQYF.

CDR3 sequence (DNA): TGTGCCAGCAGCGCCAGACAGGGACGATACACAGATACGCAGTATTTT. Residues: CASSARQGRYTDTQYF. The chain has TRBV9 and TRBJ2-3, with TRBD1 identical over 7 bases. The V segment lost 3 bases and the J segment 2 bases; nucleotides outside the gene matches: 9. Germline V gene lookup returns CDR1 SGDLS and CDR2 YYNGEE. The CDR3 covers 16 residues.

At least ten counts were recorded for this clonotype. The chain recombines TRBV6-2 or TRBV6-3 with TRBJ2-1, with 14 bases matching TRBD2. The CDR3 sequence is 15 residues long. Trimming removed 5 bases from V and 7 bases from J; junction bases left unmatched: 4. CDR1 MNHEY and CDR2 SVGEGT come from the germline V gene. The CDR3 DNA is TGTGCCAGCAGTCTGACTAGCGGGGGGGGGAATGAGCAGTTCTTC. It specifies CASSLTSGGGNEQFF.

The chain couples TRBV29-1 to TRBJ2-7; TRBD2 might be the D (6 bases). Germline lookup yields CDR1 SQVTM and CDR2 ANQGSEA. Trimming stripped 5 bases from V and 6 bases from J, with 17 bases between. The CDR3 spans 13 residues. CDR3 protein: CSVLRVGGGEQYF. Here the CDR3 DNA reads TGCAGCGTTCTGAGGGTCGGGGGAGGCGAGCAGTACTTC.

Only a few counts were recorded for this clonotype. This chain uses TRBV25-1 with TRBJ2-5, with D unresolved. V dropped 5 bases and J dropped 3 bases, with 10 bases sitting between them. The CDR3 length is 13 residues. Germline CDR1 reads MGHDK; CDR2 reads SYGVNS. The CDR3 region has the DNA TGTGCCAGCAGTCCACGCGTGAAAGAGACCCAGTACTTC. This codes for CASSPRVKETQYF.

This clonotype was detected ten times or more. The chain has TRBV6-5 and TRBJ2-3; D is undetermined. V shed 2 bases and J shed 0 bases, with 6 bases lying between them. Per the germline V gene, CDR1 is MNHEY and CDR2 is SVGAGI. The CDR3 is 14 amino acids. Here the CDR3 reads CASSYEASTDTQYF. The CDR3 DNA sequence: TGTGCCAGCAGTTACGAGGCTAGCACAGATACGCAGTATTTT.

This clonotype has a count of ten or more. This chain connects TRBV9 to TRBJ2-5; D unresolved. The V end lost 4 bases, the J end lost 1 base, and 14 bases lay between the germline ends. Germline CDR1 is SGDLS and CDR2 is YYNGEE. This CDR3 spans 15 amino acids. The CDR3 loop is CASSPRRHSQETQYF. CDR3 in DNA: TGTGCCAGCAGCCCCCGCCGACATTCCCAAGAGACCCAGTACTTC.

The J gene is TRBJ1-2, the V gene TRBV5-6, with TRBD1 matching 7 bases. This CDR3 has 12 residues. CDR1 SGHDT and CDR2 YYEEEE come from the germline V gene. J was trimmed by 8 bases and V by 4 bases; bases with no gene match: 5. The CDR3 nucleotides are TGTGCCAGCAGCATGGGACAGAGAGGCTACACCTTC. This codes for CASSMGQRGYTF.

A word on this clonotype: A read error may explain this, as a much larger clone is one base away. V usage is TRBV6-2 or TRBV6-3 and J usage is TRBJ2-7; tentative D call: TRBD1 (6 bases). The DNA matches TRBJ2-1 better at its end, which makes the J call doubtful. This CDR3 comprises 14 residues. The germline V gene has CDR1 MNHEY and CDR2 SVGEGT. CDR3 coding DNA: TGTGCCAGCAGTAGACCCGGGACAAACTACGAGCAGTTCTTC. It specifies CASSRPGTNYEQFF.

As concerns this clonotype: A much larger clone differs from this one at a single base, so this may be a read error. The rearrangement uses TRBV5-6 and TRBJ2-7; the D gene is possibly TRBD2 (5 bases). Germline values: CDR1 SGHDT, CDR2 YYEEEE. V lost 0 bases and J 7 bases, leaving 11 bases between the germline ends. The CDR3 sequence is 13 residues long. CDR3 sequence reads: CASSLDGPGEQYF. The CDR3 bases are TGTGCCAGCAGCTTGGACGGACCGGGAGAGCAGTACTTC.

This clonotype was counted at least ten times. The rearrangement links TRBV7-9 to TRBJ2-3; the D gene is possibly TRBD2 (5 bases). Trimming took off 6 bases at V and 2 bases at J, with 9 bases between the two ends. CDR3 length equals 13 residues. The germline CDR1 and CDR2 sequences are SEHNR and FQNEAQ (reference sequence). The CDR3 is CASSRLFTDTQYF. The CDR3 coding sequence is TGTGCCAGCAGTCGACTATTCACAGATACGCAGTATTTT.

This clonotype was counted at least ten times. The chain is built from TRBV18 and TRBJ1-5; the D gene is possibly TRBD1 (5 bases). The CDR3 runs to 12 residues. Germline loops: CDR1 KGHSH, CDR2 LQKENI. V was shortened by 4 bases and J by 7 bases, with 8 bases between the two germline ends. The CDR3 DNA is TGTGCCAGCTCACAAAGGGGCCAGCCCCAGCATTTT. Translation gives CASSQRGQPQHF.

CDR3: CASRNTKWGRPDTQYF. Here the CDR3 DNA reads TGTGCCAGCAGAAACACCAAATGGGGAAGGCCAGATACGCAGTATTTT. The chain couples TRBV28 to TRBJ2-3; D gene unclear. The ends were cut back, 6 bases at V and 4 bases at J, with 20 bases in the middle. Germline assignment: CDR1 MDHEN and CDR2 SYDVKM. The CDR3 has 16 residues.

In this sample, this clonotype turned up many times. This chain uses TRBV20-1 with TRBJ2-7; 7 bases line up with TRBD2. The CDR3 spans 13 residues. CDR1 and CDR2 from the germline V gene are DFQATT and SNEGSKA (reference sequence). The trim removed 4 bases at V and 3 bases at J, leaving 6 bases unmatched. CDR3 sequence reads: CSATGDYNYEQYF. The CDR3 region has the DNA TGCAGTGCTACCGGGGACTATAACTACGAGCAGTACTTC.

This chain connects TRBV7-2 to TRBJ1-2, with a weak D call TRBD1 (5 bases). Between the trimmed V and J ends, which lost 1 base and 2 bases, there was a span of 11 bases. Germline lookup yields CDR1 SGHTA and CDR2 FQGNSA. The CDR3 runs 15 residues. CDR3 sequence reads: CASSLGWGRNYGYTF. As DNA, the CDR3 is TGTGCCAGCAGCTTAGGGTGGGGCAGAAACTATGGCTACACCTTC.

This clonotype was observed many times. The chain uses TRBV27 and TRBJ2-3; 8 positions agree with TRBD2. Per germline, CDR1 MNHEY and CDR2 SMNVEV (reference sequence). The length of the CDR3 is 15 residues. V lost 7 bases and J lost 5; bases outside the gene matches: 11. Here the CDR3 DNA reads TGTGCCAGCAAGTCAACTAGCGGAGTTGGAGATACGCAGTATTTT. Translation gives CASKSTSGVGDTQYF.

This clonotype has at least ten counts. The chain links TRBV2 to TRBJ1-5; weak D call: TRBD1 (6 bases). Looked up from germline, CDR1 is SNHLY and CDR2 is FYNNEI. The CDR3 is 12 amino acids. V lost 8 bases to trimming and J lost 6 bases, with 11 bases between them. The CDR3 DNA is TGTGCCAGCCCCGGAGGGGGTCAGCCCCAGCATTTT. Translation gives CASPGGGQPQHF.